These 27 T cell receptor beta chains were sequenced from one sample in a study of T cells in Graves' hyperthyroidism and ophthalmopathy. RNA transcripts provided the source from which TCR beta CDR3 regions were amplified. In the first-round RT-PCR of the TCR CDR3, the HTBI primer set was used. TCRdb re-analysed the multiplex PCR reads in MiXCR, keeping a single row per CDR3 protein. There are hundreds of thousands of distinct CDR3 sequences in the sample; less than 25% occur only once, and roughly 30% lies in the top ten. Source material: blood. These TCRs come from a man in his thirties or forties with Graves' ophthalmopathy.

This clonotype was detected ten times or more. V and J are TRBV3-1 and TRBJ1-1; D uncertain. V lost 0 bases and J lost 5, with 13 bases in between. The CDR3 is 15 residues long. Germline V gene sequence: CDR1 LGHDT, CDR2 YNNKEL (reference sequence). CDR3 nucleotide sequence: TGTGCCAGCAGCCAAGACCGAACCCGTAGGACTGAAGCTTTCTTT. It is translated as CASSQDRTRRTEAFF.

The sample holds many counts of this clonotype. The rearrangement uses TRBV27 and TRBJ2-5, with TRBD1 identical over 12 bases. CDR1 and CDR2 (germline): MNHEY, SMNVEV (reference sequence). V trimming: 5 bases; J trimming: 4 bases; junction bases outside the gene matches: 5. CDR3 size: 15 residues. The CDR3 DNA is TGTGCCAGCAGTCCCGGGACAGGGGGCGCAGAGACCCAGTACTTC. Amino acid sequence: CASSPGTGGAETQYF.

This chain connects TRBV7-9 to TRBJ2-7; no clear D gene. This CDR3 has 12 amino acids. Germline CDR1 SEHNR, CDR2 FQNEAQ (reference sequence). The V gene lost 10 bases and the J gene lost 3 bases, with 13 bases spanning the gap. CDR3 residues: CATRPLGYEQYF. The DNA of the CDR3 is TGTGCCACAAGGCCCCTCGGCTACGAGCAGTACTTC.

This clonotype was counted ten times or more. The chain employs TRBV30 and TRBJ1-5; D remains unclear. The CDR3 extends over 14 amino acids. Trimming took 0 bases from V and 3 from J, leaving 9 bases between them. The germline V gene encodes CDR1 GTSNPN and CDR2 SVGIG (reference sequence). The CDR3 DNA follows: TGTGCCTGGAGTGTAGGGCAGTTCAATCAGCCCCAGCATTTT. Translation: CAWSVGQFNQPQHF.

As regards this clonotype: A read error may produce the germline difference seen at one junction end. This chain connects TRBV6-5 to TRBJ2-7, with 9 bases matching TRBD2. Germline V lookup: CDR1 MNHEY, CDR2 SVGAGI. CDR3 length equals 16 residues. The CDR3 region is CASSYSRAGGDYKQYF. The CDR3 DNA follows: TGTGCCAGCAGTTACTCGCGAGCGGGAGGAGACTACAAGCAGTACTTC.

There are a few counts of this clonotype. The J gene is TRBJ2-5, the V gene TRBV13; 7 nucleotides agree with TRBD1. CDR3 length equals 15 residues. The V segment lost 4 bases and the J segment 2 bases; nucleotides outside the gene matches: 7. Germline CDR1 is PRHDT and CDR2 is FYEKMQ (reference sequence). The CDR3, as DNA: TGTGCCAGCAGCTACTTCCAGGGGGTACAAGAGACCCAGTACTTC. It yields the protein CASSYFQGVQETQYF.

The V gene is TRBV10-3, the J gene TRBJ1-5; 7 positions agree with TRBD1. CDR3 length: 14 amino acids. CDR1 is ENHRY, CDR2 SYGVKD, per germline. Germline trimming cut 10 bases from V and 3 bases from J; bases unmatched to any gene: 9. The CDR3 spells CATSDREANQPQHF. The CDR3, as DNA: TGTGCCACCTCCGACAGGGAGGCCAATCAGCCCCAGCATTTT.

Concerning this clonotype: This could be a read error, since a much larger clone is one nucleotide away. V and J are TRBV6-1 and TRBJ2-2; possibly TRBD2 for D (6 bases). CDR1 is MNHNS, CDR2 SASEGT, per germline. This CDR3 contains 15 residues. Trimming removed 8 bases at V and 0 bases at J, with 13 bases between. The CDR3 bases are TGTGCCAGCGAACGGGGCGGGACGAACACCGGGGAGCTGTTTTTT. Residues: CASERGGTNTGELFF.

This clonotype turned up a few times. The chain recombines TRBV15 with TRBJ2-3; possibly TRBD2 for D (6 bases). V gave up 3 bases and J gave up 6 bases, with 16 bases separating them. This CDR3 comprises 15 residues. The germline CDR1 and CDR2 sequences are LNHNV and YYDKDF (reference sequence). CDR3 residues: CATSRWTAGGDTQYF. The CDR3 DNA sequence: TGTGCCACCAGCAGGTGGACCGCTGGGGGGGATACGCAGTATTTT.

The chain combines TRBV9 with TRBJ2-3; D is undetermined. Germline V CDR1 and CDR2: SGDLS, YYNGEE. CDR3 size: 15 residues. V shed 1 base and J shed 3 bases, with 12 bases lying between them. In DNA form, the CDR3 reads TGTGCCAGCAGCGTATCGGCTAAGGTGACAGATACGCAGTATTTT. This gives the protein CASSVSAKVTDTQYF. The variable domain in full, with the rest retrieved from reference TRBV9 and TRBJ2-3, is DSGVTQTPKHLITATGQRVTLRCSPRSGDLSVYWYQQSLDQGLQFLIQYYNGEERAKGNILERFSAQQFPDLHSELNLSSLELGDSALYFCASSVSAKVTDTQYFGPGTRLTVL.

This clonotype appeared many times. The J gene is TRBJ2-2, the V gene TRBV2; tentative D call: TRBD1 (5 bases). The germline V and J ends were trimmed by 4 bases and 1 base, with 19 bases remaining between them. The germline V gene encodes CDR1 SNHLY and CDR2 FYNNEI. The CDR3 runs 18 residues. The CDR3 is CASSARRNLQGNTGELFF. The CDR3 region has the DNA TGTGCCAGCAGTGCCCGCCGGAATCTCCAGGGGAACACCGGGGAGCTGTTTTTT.

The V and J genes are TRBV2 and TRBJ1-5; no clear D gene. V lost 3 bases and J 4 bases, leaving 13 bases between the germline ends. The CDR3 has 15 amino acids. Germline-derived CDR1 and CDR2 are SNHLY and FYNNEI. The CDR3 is CASSEGVWKNQPQHF. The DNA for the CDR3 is TGTGCCAGCAGTGAGGGTGTTTGGAAAAATCAGCCCCAGCATTTT. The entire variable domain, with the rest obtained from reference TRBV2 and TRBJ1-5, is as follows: EPEVTQTPSHQVTQMGQEVILRCVPISNHLYFYWYRQILGQKVEFLVSFYNNEISEKSEIFDDQFSVERPDGSNFTLKIRSTKLEDSAMYFCASSEGVWKNQPQHFGDGTRLSIL.

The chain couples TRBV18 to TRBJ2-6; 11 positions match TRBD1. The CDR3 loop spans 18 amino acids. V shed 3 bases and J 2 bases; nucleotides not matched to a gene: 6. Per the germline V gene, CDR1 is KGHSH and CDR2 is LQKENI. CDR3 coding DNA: TGTGCCAGCTCACCTCGGACAGGGGGCAAGGCTGGGGCCAACGTCCTGACTTTC. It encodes CASSPRTGGKAGANVLTF.

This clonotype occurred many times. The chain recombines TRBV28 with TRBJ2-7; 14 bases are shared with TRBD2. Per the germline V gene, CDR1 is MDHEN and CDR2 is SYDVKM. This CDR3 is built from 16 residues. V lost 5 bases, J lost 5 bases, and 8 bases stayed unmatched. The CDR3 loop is CASSAPTTSGRDEQYF. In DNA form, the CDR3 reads TGTGCCAGCAGTGCCCCGACGACTAGCGGGAGGGACGAGCAGTACTTC.

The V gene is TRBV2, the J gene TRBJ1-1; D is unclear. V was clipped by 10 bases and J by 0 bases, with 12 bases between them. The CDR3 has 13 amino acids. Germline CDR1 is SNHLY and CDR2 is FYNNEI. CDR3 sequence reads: CATKLSMNTEAFF. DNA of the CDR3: TGTGCCACCAAGCTGTCAATGAACACTGAAGCTTTCTTT. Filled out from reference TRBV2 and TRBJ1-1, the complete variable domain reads EPEVTQTPSHQVTQMGQEVILRCVPISNHLYFYWYRQILGQKVEFLVSFYNNEISEKSEIFDDQFSVERPDGSNFTLKIRSTKLEDSAMYFCATKLSMNTEAFFGQGTRLTVV.

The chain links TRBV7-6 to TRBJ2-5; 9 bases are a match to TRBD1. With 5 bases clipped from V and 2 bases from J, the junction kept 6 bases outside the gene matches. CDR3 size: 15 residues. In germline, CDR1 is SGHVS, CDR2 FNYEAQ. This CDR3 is CASSPGDRAQETQYF. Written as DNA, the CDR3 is TGTGCCAGCAGCCCCGGGGACAGGGCGCAAGAGACCCAGTACTTC.

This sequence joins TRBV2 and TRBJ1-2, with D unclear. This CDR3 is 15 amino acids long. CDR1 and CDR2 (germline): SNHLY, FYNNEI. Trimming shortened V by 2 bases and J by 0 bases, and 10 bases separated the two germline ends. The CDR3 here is CASSEFRGANYGYTF. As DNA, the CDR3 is TGTGCCAGCAGTGAATTTCGCGGGGCTAACTATGGCTACACCTTC.

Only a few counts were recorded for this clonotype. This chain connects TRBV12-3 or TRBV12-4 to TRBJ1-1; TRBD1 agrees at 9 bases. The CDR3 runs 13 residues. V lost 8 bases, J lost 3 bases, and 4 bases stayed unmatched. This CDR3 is CASLWTGDTEAFF. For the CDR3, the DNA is TGTGCCAGCCTATGGACAGGGGACACTGAAGCTTTCTTT.

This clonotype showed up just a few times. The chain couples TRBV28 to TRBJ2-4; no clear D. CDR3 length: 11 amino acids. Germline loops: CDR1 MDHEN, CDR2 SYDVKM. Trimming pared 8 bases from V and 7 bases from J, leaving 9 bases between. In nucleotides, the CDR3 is TGTGCCAGCGAAGTGAGGAACATTCAGTACTTC. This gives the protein CASEVRNIQYF.

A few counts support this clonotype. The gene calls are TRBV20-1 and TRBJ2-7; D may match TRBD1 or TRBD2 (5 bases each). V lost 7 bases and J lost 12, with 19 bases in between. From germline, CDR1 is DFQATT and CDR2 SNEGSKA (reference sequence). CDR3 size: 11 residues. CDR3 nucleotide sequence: TGCAGTGTTGAATCGTCCGGGACGGCGTACTTC. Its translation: CSVESSGTAYF.

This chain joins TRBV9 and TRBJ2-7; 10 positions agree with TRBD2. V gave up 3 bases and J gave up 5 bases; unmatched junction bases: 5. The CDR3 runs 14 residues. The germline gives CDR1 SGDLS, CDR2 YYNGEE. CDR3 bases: TGTGCCAGCAGCGAGCGCAGCGGGAGGGACGAGCAGTACTTC. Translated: CASSERSGRDEQYF.

The CDR3 DNA reads as TGTGCCAGCAGCATCCAGGGGCCAGGTGAGGCTTTCTTT. As protein: CASSIQGPGEAFF. This chain uses TRBV14 with TRBJ1-1, with D perhaps matching TRBD1 (6 bases). The V gene's germline CDR1 is SGHDN and CDR2 FVKESK. The length of the CDR3 is 13 residues. V lost 5 bases to trimming and J lost 11 bases, with 18 bases between them.

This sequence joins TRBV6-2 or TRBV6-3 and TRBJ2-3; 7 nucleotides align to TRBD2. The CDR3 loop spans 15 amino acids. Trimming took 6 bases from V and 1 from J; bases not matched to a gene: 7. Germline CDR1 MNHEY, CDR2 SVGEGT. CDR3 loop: CASRNSGEGTDTQYF. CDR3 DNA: TGTGCCAGCAGGAACAGCGGGGAGGGCACAGATACGCAGTATTTT.

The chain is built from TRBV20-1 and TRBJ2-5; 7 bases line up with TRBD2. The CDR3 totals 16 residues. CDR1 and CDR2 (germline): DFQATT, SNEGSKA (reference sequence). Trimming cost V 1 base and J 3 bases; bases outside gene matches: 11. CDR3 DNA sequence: TGCAGTGCTAGAGGAATGGGGGGGGGGACCGAAGAGACCCAGTACTTC. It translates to CSARGMGGGTEETQYF.

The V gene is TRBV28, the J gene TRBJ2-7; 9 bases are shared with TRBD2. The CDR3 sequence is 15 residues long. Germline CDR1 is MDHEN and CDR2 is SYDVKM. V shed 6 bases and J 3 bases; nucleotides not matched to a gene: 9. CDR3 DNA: TGTGCCAGCAGATTCATTAGCGGGAGTCTCTACGAGCAGTACTTC. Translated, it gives CASRFISGSLYEQYF.

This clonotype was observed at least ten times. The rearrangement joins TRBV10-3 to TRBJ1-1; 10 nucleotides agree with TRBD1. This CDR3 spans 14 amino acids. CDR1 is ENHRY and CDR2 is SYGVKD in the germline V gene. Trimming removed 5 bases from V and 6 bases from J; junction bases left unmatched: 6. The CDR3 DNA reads TGTGCCATCAGTACCGGGACAGGGGTCGCTGAAGCTTTCTTT. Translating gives CAISTGTGVAEAFF.

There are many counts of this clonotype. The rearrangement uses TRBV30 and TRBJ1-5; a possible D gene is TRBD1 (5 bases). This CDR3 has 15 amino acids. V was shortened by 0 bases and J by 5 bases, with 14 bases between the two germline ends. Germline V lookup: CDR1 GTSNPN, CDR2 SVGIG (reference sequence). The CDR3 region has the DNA TGTGCCTGGAGTGTGGGGGGGGGTCGTTATCAGCCCCAGCATTTT. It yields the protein CAWSVGGGRYQPQHF.